This TCR beta chain was profiled in a study of sequential checkpoint blockade in melanoma. Study context: First-line arms were nivolumab then ipilimumab, or the reverse, randomized 1:1. After both sequences, patients received maintenance nivolumab.

As for treatment: randomized to nivolumab then ipilimumab (arm A) or the reverse (arm B). No patient had prior DNA-damaging chemotherapy. PBMC sorting kept live CD3+CD8+ cells without CD19 or CD56. Sequenced by immunoSEQ multiplex PCR; TCRdb stores in-frame clones only, minus some. The sample carries some 20,000 clones, about 80% recorded once. This CDR3 comprises 15 residues. Losses at the gene ends were 5 bases for V and 3 bases for J; bases not matched to a gene: 8. Germline values: CDR1 MNHNS, CDR2 SASEGT. The material was CD8+ T cells sorted from blood (inferred from file names), obtained from a patient given nivolumab and ipilimumab in sequence. The sequence was collected from a human donor with melanoma. This sequence joins TRBV6-1 and TRBJ1-2, with 8 bases matching TRBD1. The chain's CDR3 is CASSSGQGIDYGYTF. The CDR3 nucleotides are TGTGCCAGCAGTTCCGGACAGGGAATTGACTATGGCTACACCTTC.